These 11 T cell receptor beta chains were sequenced from one sample in a study of T cell responses to AZD1222 COVID-19 vaccine. Repertoires were generated with immunoSEQ multiplex PCR, while TCRdb's copy carries only in-frame clones and drops some. The sample has around 130,000 clones, around nine tenths seen once. The sequencing used peripheral blood, collected 28 days after the second AZD1222 dose. The origin of the receptors is an adult who received the AZD1222 COVID-19 vaccine.

The rearrangement joins TRBV5-4 to TRBJ1-6; a possible D gene is TRBD1 (6 bases). There are 16 residues in the CDR3. Germline loops: CDR1 SGHNT, CDR2 YYREEE (reference sequence). V lost 4 bases, J lost 6 bases, and 17 bases lay in between. Here the CDR3 reads CASSGGGAQGNSPLHF. In DNA form, the CDR3 reads TGTGCCAGCAGCGGTGGGGGGGCGCAGGGTAATTCACCCCTCCACTTT.

The chain uses TRBV19 and TRBJ2-7; 8 bases are a match to TRBD2. Germline trimming cut 4 bases from V and 3 bases from J; bases unmatched to any gene: 8. CDR3 length: 15 residues. CDR1 and CDR2 from the germline V gene are LNHDA and SQIVND (reference sequence). The DNA of the CDR3 is TGTGCCAGTAGTAAAGGACTAGCACCTGACTACGAGCAGTACTTC. Translation: CASSKGLAPDYEQYF.

The chain has TRBV19 and TRBJ1-1; TRBD1 aligns across 7 bases. The CDR3 consists of 15 residues. CDR1 LNHDA and CDR2 SQIVND come from the germline V gene (reference sequence). Trimming at V came to 10 bases and at J to 3 bases, leaving 14 bases not matched to a gene. CDR3 sequence reads: CATSGSPGQYTEAFF. In DNA form, the CDR3 reads TGTGCCACCTCAGGATCACCGGGACAGTACACTGAAGCTTTCTTT.

V gene TRBV12-5 combines with J gene TRBJ1-2; D not certain. V was cut by 0 bases and J by 9 bases, with 14 bases left in between. From germline, CDR1 is LGHNT and CDR2 FRNRAP. This CDR3 has 14 amino acids. In DNA form, the CDR3 reads TGTGCTAGTGGTTTGGTCTGGGGATCAGTGCGCTACACCTTC. Its translation: CASGLVWGSVRYTF.

This chain uses TRBV7-9 with TRBJ1-1; 9 nucleotides line up with TRBD1. The CDR3 spans 16 residues. CDR1 is SEHNR, CDR2 FQNEAQ, per germline (reference sequence). The V gene end was trimmed by 1 base and the J gene end by 4 bases; junction bases not matched to a gene: 7. CDR3 in amino acids: CASSLEGGQGGTEAFF. CDR3 DNA sequence: TGTGCCAGCAGCTTAGAAGGGGGACAGGGAGGCACTGAAGCTTTCTTT. Together with reference TRBV7-9 and TRBJ1-1, the CDR3 gives the full variable domain: DTGVSQNPRHKITKRGQNVTFRCDPISEHNRLYWYRQTLGQGPEFLTYFQNEAQLEKSRLLSDRFSAERPKGSFSTLEIQRTEQGDSAMYLCASSLEGGQGGTEAFFGQGTRLTVV.

The gene calls are TRBV5-6 and TRBJ2-5, with unresolved D. The CDR3 loop spans 11 amino acids. Germline CDR1 is SGHDT and CDR2 is YYEEEE. V dropped 4 bases and J dropped 5 bases, with 6 bases sitting between them. The CDR3 loop reads CASSLWETQYF. In DNA, the CDR3 is TGTGCCAGCAGCCTGTGGGAGACCCAGTACTTC. Filled out from reference TRBV5-6 and TRBJ2-5, the complete variable domain reads DAGVTQSPTHLIKTRGQQVTLRCSPKSGHDTVSWYQQALGQGPQFIFQYYEEEERQRGNFPDRFSGHQFPNYSSELNVNALLLGDSALYLCASSLWETQYFGPGTRLLVL.

The chain recombines TRBV9 with TRBJ2-1; maybe TRBD1 (6 bases). CDR1 and CDR2 from the germline V gene are SGDLS and YYNGEE. CDR3 size: 20 residues. Trimming left V 4 bases short and J 7 bases short, with 33 bases between. In DNA form, the CDR3 reads TGTGCCAGCAGCCGTAGGTCGGGCAGTGGGGATCTGGGGGCATTTAATGAGCAGTTCTTC. Residues: CASSRRSGSGDLGAFNEQFF.

The chain has TRBV7-9 and TRBJ2-3, with 7 bases lining up with TRBD2. CDR1 is SEHNR and CDR2 is FQNEAQ in the germline V gene (reference sequence). The CDR3 length is 12 residues. V lost 6 bases and J lost 7; bases outside the gene matches: 4. This CDR3 is CASSLGGNTQYF. CDR3 in DNA: TGTGCCAGCAGTTTGGGGGGGAATACGCAGTATTTT.

The genes are TRBV9 and TRBJ1-2; D unresolved. CDR1 is SGDLS and CDR2 is YYNGEE in the germline V gene. CDR3 length equals 15 residues. Trimming took off 3 bases at V and 2 bases at J, with 14 bases between the two ends. The CDR3 DNA reads TGTGCCAGCAGCGCACGTTCTAAAGGGAACTATGGCTACACCTTC. Its translation: CASSARSKGNYGYTF.

This rearrangement joins TRBV9 to TRBJ1-1; D remains unclear. This CDR3 spans 14 amino acids. Germline values: CDR1 SGDLS, CDR2 YYNGEE. The V end lost 0 bases, the J end lost 4 bases, and 10 bases lay between the germline ends. CDR3 bases: TGTGCCAGCAGCGTAGGTGGGGTAGGCACTGAAGCTTTCTTT. Its translation: CASSVGGVGTEAFF.

J is TRBJ2-3 and V is TRBV19, with TRBD2 matching over 14 bases. CDR1 and CDR2 from the germline V gene are LNHDA and SQIVND (reference sequence). With V trimmed by 7 bases and J by 0 bases, 12 bases remained unmatched. The CDR3 sequence is 19 residues long. The CDR3 DNA reads as TGTGCCAGTATCGCAGCCCGACTAGCGGGGGGGCCGAGCACAGATACGCAGTATTTT. Protein sequence: CASIAARLAGGPSTDTQYF.